This T cell receptor (beta chain) was documented in a study of Graves' ophthalmopathy and Graves' hyperthyroidism listed by TCRdb under 2018. Looking at the study overall: Peripheral blood was collected at initial diagnosis, prior to any treatment. The approximately 98 discovery patients were randomly divided into training and test sets at a 7:3 ratio. To explore V-J signatures that separate ophthalmopathy from hyperthyroidism, a discovery set of about a hundred patients was enrolled, consisting of about 43 with ophthalmopathy and roughly 60 with stable hyperthyroidism. Following sample collection, hyperthyroidism patients were given methimazole at a starting dose of 30 mg daily, and ophthalmopathy patients were given high-dose intravenous methylprednisolone. In total, 135 blood samples were TCR-sequenced: approximately 40 ophthalmopathy, some 75 hyperthyroidism and about 17 hyperthyroidism-to-ophthalmopathy patients. The independent validation cohort included 20 or so hyperthyroidism patients plus 17 patients who later progressed from hyperthyroidism to ophthalmopathy. In roughly 6 hyperthyroidism patients, the T-cell repertoires found in thyroid tissue were compared with those found in blood. TCR beta repertoire signatures were used to distinguish Graves' ophthalmopathy from Graves' hyperthyroidism and to predict progression to ophthalmopathy. Summary of the overall study and its limitations: In validation, the model predicted ophthalmopathy progression with 55% to 71% sensitivity and approximately 75% specificity; about a dozen predicted patients were CT-confirmed with GO in a median of about 7.1 months. In cross-validation, the 13-signature model distinguished ophthalmopathy from stable hyperthyroidism with approximately 88% sensitivity and approximately 81% specificity, and in the test set the corresponding values were about 80% and 75%. No statistical method was used to set the sample size in advance, and the investigators knew which group each participant was assigned to. Among expanded thyroid clonotypes with frequency above 0.001, most also showed up in blood, which suggests that blood repertoires may reflect the thyroid immune response.

For repertoire sequencing, the TCR beta CDR3 regions were amplified from RNA transcripts. HTBI primers and the Qiagen OneStep RT-PCR kit were used in a first-round RT-PCR, which was followed by a second-round multiplex PCR, size selection and purification. Libraries were sequenced paired-end with 100 bp reads on an Illumina HiSeq2000. The published analysis was carried out like this. Reads were processed with SOAPnuke, discarding reads with adapters, uncalled bases, mean Phred below 15, or no exact constant-primer or identifier match. COPE v1.2.5 was used to merge the high-quality paired reads. Clonotypes were defined as unique nucleotide sequences and were aligned to IMGT TRB V, D and J references using MiTCR v1.1. Analysis was restricted to V-J combinations with a frequency above 0.0001, which covered roughly 99% of repertoires. For each V-J combination, a TCR clonal expansion and chaos score was defined as F50 clonal expansion divided by the chaos observed in the TCRdist matrix. Welch's t-statistics and random forest were used to narrow the features down to approximately 13 V-J combinations, which were then fed into a naive Bayes classifier. The similarity between thyroid and blood repertoires was quantified using the Morisita-Horn index. In TCRdb, the public reads were trimmed at Q25 with fastp and aligned with MiXCR, with productive beta chains retained. A single entry per CDR3 protein holds the most common genes and DNA from its merged rows. The authors' filters were not applied to this entry. Here the sample has hundreds of thousands of distinct CDR3 sequences; about 16% occur a single time. The ten largest clones capture about 7% of the sample.

This clonotype came up many times. Its binding antigen is unknown. No base quality information exists; no much larger clone differs at one position. Hyperthyroidism was defined as stable when no progression to ophthalmopathy occurred within 18 months of follow-up. Hyperthyroidism patients were newly diagnosed, with disease duration under 2 months, and aged 18 to 65 years. Patients with other autoimmune diseases, uncontrolled infections, pregnancy or lactation were excluded. Clinical symptoms, serum thyroxine, TRAb, thyroid ultrasound and orbital computed tomography formed the basis of the diagnosis. PBMCs were isolated from 7.5 to 10 ml of fresh peripheral blood by Ficoll-Paque density gradient centrifugation. Total RNA was extracted using Trizol reagent, and RNA quality was checked on an Agilent 2100 Bioanalyzer. The specimen was peripheral blood. The receptor was isolated from a woman aged 18 to 35 with stable Graves' hyperthyroidism. Donor details come from another sample of the same person, matched by shared clones.

The CDR3 reads as follows: CASSSGGDVYEQYF. The DNA sequence is TGTGCCAGCAGCTCAGGGGGCGATGTTTACGAGCAGTACTTC. The rearrangement joined TRBV27 to TRBJ2-7; 8 central nucleotides agree with TRBD1. Taken from cysteine to phenylalanine, the CDR3 has 14 residues. Left in the record is the CDR3 DNA by itself, 42 bases read in frame from the first base. According to the germline V gene (reference sequence), CDR1 reads MNHEY and CDR2 reads SMNVEV. The germline V and J ends show losses of 6 bases and 4 bases respectively, and no gene match explains 8 bases of the junction.